This T cell receptor beta chain was identified in a study of cytomegalovirus exposure and HLA in healthy donors. The study ran its PCR with 60 Vbeta and 13 Jbeta primers. In the authors' methods: Later analysis identified some 80 million unique TCR beta chains, roughly 11 million shared. The table came from immunoSEQ multiplex PCR; TCRdb's copy has only in-frame clones and leaves some out. Clone size and the V and J calls come from that table; the DNA yielded D and trimming. The sample holds under 150,000 clones, more than 80% seen once. Germline V CDR1 and CDR2: MDHEN, SYDVKM. The CDR3 sequence is 14 residues long. The V gene end was trimmed by 3 bases and the J gene end by 4 bases; junction bases not matched to a gene: 5. The donors (healthy individuals) were bone marrow donors.

The clonotype was recovered from a male donor in good health and CMV-seronegative. The V call is TRBV28, the J call TRBJ2-7, with 8 bases aligning to TRBD1. Input material: PBMCs. The CDR3 DNA reads as TGTGCCAGCAGTTTGGTGGACAGGGTTTACGAGCAGTACTTC. Translating gives CASSLVDRVYEQYF.